This TCR beta chain was captured in a study of T cells in Graves' hyperthyroidism and ophthalmopathy. This clonotype was detected many times. What it binds is not known. The source material, RNA transcripts, was used to amplify TCR beta CDR3 regions. The HTBI primer set was used in a first-round RT-PCR of the TCR CDR3. TCRdb passed the multiplex PCR reads through MiXCR, listing each CDR3 protein once. The sample consists of roughly 500,000 distinct CDR3 sequences, about 16% of them appearing once. Points from the study as a whole: Ophthalmopathy was identified by the model a median about seven months ahead of onset.

With 7 bases removed from V and 4 bases from J, the gap between germline ends came to 14 bases. Germline values: CDR1 SGHAT, CDR2 FQNNGV. The CDR3 totals 13 residues. V gene TRBV11-2 combines with J gene TRBJ2-7; the D is unclear. The TCR was taken from a woman aged 25 to 39 with Graves' ophthalmopathy. The sample was blood. The CDR3 sequence is CASTSNLDYEQYF. DNA for the CDR3: TGTGCCAGCACCAGCAATCTTGATTACGAGCAGTACTTC.